This T cell receptor beta chain was profiled in a study of STAT3 mutations in large granular lymphocyte leukemia. Study-wide results and caveats: Every T-LGLL patient had at least one immunodominant TCRbeta clonotype. In several patients, dominant TCR clone burden exceeded STAT3 mutant burden, suggesting STAT3 mutation arose secondarily.

In germline, CDR1 is MGHRA, CDR2 YSYEKL. This CDR3 spans 12 amino acids. V lost 3 bases to trimming and J lost 3 bases, with 5 bases between them. Libraries were prepared by immunoSEQ multiplex PCR; TCRdb keeps only in-frame clonotypes and omits some of them. The sample records around 1,500 clones, over 55% being singletons. A remark on this clone: Its antigen is not identified.

The chain has TRBV4-1 and TRBJ1-1; D is uncertain. This clonotype was sampled from a woman in her seventies with T-cell large granular lymphocyte leukemia. Some clones in this sample may be carry-over from other donors' samples. The sample taken for sequencing was peripheral blood mononuclear cells. As DNA, the CDR3 is TGCGCCAGCAGCCACAGTTACACTGAAGCTTTCTTT. It translates to CASSHSYTEAFF.